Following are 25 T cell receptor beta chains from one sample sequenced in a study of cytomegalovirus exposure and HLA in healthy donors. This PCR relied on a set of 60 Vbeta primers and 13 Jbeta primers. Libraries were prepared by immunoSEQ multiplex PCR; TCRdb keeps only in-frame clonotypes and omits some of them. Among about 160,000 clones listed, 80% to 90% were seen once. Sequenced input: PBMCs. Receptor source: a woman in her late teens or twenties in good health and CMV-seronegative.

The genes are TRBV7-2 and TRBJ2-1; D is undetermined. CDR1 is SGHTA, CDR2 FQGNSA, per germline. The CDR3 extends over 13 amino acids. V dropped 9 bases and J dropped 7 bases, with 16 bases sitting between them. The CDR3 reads CARRSGGANEQFF. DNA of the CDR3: TGTGCCAGGCGGAGTGGCGGAGCAAATGAGCAGTTCTTC.

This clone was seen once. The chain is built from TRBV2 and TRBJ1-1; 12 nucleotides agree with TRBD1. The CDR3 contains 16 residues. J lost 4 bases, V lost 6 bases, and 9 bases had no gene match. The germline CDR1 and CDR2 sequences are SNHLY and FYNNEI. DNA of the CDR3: TGTGCCAGCAGGGGACAGGGGGCGGTTGGTTTCACTGAAGCTTTCTTT. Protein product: CASRGQGAVGFTEAFF.

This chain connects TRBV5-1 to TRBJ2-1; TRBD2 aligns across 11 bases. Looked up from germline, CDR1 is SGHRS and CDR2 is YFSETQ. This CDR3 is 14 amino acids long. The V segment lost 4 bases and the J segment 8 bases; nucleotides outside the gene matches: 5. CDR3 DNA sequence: TGCGCCAGCAGCCATACTAGCGGGAGTGATGAGCAGTTCTTC. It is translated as CASSHTSGSDEQFF.

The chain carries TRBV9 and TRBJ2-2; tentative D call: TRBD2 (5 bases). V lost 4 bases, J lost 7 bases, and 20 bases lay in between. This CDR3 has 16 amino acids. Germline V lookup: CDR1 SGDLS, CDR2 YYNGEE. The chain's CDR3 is CASSPGSWPYDGELFF. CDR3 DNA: TGTGCCAGCAGCCCGGGGTCGTGGCCCTATGACGGGGAGCTGTTTTTT. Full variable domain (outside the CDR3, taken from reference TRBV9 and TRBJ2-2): DSGVTQTPKHLITATGQRVTLRCSPRSGDLSVYWYQQSLDQGLQFLIQYYNGEERAKGNILERFSAQQFPDLHSELNLSSLELGDSALYFCASSPGSWPYDGELFFGEGSRLTVL.

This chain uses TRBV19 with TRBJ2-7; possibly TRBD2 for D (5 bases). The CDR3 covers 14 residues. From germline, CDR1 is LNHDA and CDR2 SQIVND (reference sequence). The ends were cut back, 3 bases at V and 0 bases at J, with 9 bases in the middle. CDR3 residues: CASSMDGISYEQYF. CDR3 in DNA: TGTGCCAGTAGTATGGACGGGATCTCCTACGAGCAGTACTTC.

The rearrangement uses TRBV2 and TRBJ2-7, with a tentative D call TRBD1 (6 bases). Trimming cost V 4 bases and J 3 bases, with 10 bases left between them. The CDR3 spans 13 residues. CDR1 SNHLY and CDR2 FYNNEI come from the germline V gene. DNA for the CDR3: TGTGCCAGCAGTGTAGAGGGGGACTACGAGCAGTACTTC. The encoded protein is CASSVEGDYEQYF.

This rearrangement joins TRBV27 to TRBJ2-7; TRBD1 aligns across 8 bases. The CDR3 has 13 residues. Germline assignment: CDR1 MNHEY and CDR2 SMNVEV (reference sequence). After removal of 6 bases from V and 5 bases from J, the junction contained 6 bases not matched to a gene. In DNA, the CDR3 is TGTGCCAGCAGACGGACAGGGACAAACGAGCAGTACTTC. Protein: CASRRTGTNEQYF.

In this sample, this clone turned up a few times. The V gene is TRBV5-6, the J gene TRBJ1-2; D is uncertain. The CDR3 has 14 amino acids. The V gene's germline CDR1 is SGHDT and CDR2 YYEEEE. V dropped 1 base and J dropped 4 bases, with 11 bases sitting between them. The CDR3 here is CASSLSDSAYGYTF. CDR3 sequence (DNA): TGTGCCAGCAGCTTGTCGGACTCGGCCTATGGCTACACCTTC.

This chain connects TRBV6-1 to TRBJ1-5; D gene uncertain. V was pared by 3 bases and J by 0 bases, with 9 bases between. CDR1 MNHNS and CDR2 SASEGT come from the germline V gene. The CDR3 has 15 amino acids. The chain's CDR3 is CASSDQSHSNQPQHF. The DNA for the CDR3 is TGTGCCAGCAGTGATCAGTCCCATAGCAATCAGCCCCAGCATTTT.

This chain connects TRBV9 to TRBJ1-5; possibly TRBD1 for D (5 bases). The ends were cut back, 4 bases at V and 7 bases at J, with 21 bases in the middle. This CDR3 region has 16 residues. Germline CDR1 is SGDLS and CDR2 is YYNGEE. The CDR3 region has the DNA TGTGCCAGCAGCCCCGGCGGGGGATTCGGAGCCCAGCCCCAGCATTTT. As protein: CASSPGGGFGAQPQHF. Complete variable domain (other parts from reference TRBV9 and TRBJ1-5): DSGVTQTPKHLITATGQRVTLRCSPRSGDLSVYWYQQSLDQGLQFLIQYYNGEERAKGNILERFSAQQFPDLHSELNLSSLELGDSALYFCASSPGGGFGAQPQHFGDGTRLSIL.

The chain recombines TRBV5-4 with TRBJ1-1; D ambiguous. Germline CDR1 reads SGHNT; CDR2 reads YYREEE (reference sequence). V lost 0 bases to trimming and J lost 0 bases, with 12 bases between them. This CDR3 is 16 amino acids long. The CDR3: CASSLDSGLMNTEAFF. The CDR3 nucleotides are TGTGCCAGCAGCTTGGATTCAGGATTGATGAACACTGAAGCTTTCTTT.

CDR3 in amino acids: CASSVFGGAGYTF. DNA of the CDR3: TGTGCCAGCAGCGTATTTGGGGGGGCTGGCTACACCTTC. The gene calls are TRBV9 and TRBJ1-2; a possible D gene is TRBD1 (6 bases). Germline V gene sequence: CDR1 SGDLS, CDR2 YYNGEE. The V end lost 1 base, the J end lost 7 bases, and 11 bases lay between the germline ends. The CDR3 has 13 amino acids.

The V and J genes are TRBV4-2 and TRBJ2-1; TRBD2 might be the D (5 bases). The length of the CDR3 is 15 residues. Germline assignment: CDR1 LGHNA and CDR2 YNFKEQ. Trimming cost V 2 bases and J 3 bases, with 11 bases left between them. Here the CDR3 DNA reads TGTGCCAGCAGCCAACTAGAGGGAGACTACAATGAGCAGTTCTTC. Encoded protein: CASSQLEGDYNEQFF.

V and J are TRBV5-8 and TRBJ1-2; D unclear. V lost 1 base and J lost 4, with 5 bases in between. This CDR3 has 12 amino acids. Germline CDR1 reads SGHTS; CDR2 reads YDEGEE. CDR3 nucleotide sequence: TGTGCCAGCAGCTTGACACGCTATGGCTACACCTTC. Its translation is CASSLTRYGYTF.

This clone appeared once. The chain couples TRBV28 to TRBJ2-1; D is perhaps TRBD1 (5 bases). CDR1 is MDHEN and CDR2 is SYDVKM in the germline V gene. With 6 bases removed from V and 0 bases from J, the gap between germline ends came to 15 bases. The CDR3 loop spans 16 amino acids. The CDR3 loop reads CASSPGMDPSYNEQFF. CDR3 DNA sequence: TGTGCCAGCAGCCCAGGGATGGACCCCTCCTACAATGAGCAGTTCTTC.

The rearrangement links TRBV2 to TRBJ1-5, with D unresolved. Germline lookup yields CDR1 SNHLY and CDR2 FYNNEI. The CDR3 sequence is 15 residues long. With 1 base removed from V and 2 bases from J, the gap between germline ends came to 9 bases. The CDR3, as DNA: TGTGCCAGCAGTGAAGGCCGGGGTGGCAATCAGCCCCAGCATTTT. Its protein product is CASSEGRGGNQPQHF.

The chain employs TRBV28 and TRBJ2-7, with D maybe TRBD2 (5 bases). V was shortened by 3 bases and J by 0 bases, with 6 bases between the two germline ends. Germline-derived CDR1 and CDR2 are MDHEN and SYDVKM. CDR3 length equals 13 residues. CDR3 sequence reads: CASSLGSSYEQYF. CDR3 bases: TGTGCCAGCAGTTTGGGGAGCTCCTACGAGCAGTACTTC.

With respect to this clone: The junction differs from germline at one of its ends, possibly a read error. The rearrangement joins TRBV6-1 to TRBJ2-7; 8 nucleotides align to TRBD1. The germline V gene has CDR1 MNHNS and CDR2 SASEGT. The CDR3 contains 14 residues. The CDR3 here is CASSEGQGAYGQYF. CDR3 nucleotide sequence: TGTGCCAGCAGTGAGGGGCAGGGGGCCTACGGGCAGTACTTC.

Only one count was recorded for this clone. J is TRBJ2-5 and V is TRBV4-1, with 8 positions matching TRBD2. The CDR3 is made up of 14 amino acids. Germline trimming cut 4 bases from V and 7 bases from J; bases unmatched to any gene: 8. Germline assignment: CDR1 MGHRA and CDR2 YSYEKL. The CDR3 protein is CASSPGLAGRTQYF. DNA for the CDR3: TGCGCCAGCAGCCCCGGACTAGCCGGAAGGACCCAGTACTTC.

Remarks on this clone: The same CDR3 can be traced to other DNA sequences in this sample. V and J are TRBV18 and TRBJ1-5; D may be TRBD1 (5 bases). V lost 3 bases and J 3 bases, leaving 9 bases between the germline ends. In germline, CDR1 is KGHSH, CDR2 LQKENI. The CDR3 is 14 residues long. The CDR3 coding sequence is TGTGCCAGCTCACCGGGGCGGGACAATCAGCCCCAGCATTTT. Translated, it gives CASSPGRDNQPQHF.

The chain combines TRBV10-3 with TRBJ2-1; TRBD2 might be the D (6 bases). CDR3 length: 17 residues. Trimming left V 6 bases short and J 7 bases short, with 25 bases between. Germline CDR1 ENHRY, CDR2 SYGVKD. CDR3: CAISRLLDNLRGNEQFF. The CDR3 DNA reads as TGTGCCATCAGCCGCCTGCTGGACAACCTTCGGGGGAATGAGCAGTTCTTC.

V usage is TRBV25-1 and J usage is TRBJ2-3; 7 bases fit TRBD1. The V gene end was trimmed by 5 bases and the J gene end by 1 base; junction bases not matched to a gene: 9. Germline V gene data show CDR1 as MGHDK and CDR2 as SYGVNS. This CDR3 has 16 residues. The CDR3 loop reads CASSRLKGTGTDTQYF. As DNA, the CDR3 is TGTGCCAGCAGTCGTTTGAAGGGGACAGGCACAGATACGCAGTATTTT.

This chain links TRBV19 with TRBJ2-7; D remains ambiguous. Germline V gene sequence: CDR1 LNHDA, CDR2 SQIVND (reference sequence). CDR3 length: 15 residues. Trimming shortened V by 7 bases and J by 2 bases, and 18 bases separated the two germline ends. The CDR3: CASTPGPSATYEQYF. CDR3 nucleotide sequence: TGTGCCAGTACCCCAGGTCCAAGTGCGACCTACGAGCAGTACTTC.

CDR3 sequence reads: CASSLVRAGGFSTGELFF. CDR3 DNA: TGTGCCAGCAGCTTAGTCCGAGCGGGGGGGTTTAGCACCGGGGAGCTGTTTTTT. This chain connects TRBV7-2 to TRBJ2-2; TRBD2 matches 10 bases. Per the germline V gene, CDR1 is SGHTA and CDR2 is FQGNSA. The trim removed 1 base at V and 4 bases at J, leaving 9 bases unmatched. There are 18 residues in the CDR3.

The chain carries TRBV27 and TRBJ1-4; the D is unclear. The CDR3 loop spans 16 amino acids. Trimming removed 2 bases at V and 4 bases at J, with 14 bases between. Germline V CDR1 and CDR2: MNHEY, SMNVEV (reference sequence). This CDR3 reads CASSLRSGPINEKLFF. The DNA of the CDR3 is TGTGCCAGCAGTTTACGATCAGGTCCGATTAATGAAAAACTGTTTTTT.